Listed here are 13 T cell receptor beta chains from one sample, sequenced in a study of CD8+ T cells in alopecia areata. Extracted from the samples, RNA was reverse transcribed into cDNA to serve as the sequencing template. Assay used: immunoSEQ multiplex PCR; TCRdb lists only in-frame clones, some missing. The table shows some 240,000 clones, with about three fifths occurring only once. The sequencing used CD4+ T cells sorted from blood, collected at week 0. Receptors were obtained from a human donor with alopecia areata.

The CDR3 reads CASSFGTAGYTF. The CDR3 DNA is TGTGCCAGTAGTTTTGGGACGGCTGGCTACACCTTC. The chain combines TRBV19 with TRBJ1-2; TRBD1 is a possible D gene (5 bases). The ends were cut back, 5 bases at V and 7 bases at J, with 11 bases in the middle. This CDR3 region has 12 residues. Germline-derived CDR1 and CDR2 are LNHDA and SQIVND (reference sequence).

This clone showed up just a few times. The J gene is TRBJ1-1, the V gene TRBV7-6; the match to TRBD1 covers 7 bases. The CDR3 covers 14 residues. The junction had 7 bases not matched to a gene; V was cut back by 4 bases and J by 5 bases. Germline CDR1 reads SGHVS; CDR2 reads FNYEAQ. The CDR3 reads CASSSDREKTEAFF. The DNA of the CDR3 is TGTGCCAGCAGCTCCGACAGGGAGAAGACTGAAGCTTTCTTT.

The chain joins TRBV9 to TRBJ2-7; D remains ambiguous. V was trimmed by 0 bases and J by 5 bases, leaving 9 bases between them. The CDR3 is 13 amino acids. CDR1 and CDR2 (germline): SGDLS, YYNGEE. CDR3 coding DNA: TGTGCCAGCAGCGTAGGTTTGGGCAACGAGCAGTACTTC. Translating it yields CASSVGLGNEQYF.

V gene TRBV29-1 combines with J gene TRBJ1-1, with 8 bases fitting TRBD1. Germline loops: CDR1 SQVTM, CDR2 ANQGSEA. The CDR3 spans 11 residues. The junction had 8 bases not matched to a gene; V was cut back by 6 bases and J by 11 bases. CDR3 in DNA: TGCAGCGTCGAGGACAGGGTAACCGCTTTCTTT. Translating it yields CSVEDRVTAFF.

In the case of this clone: The sample contains more than one DNA sequence encoding this CDR3. This sequence joins TRBV29-1 and TRBJ2-3; D perhaps matches TRBD1 (5 bases). From germline, CDR1 is SQVTM and CDR2 ANQGSEA. This CDR3 region has 14 residues. The V gene lost 3 bases and the J gene lost 1 base, with 11 bases spanning the gap. The CDR3 coding sequence is TGCAGCGTTGACCCGGTAGGGGGCACAGATACGCAGTATTTT. Its protein is CSVDPVGGTDTQYF.

The chain has TRBV9 and TRBJ1-1; D gene unclear. The V gene lost 4 bases and the J gene lost 5 bases, with 15 bases spanning the gap. In germline, CDR1 is SGDLS, CDR2 YYNGEE. The CDR3 totals 14 residues. CDR3 coding DNA: TGTGCCAGCAGCCCGAGACCAGGAGGAACTGAAGCTTTCTTT. Amino acid sequence: CASSPRPGGTEAFF.

CDR3 residues: CASSPDGDHEQYF. In nucleotides, the CDR3 is TGTGCCAGCTCACCAGACGGGGACCACGAGCAGTACTTC. The rearrangement links TRBV18 to TRBJ2-7; D possibly uses TRBD1 or TRBD2 (5 bases each). The CDR3 is 13 residues long. Germline CDR1 and CDR2: KGHSH and LQKENI. V lost 2 bases, J lost 5 bases, and 10 bases lay in between. Filled out from reference TRBV18 and TRBJ2-7, the complete variable domain reads NAGVMQNPRHLVRRRGQEARLRCSPMKGHSHVYWYRQLPEEGLKFMVYLQKENIIDESGMPKERFSAEFPKEGPSILRIQQVVRGDSAAYFCASSPDGDHEQYFGPGTRLTVT.

This clone was counted between two and nine times. This sample also contains other DNA sequences that code for the same CDR3. The V call is TRBV11-2, the J call TRBJ2-7; D not resolved. Between the trimmed V and J ends, which lost 0 bases and 3 bases, there was a span of 3 bases. Germline V gene lookup returns CDR1 SGHAT and CDR2 FQNNGV. The CDR3 is 12 residues long. CDR3 nucleotide sequence: TGTGCCAGCAGCTTAGATCGCTACGAGCAGTACTTC. It specifies CASSLDRYEQYF. The full variable domain, in which reference TRBV11-2 and TRBJ2-7 provide the parts outside the CDR3, is EAGVAQSPRYKIIEKRQSVAFWCNPISGHATLYWYQQILGQGPKLLIQFQNNGVVDDSQLPKDRFSAERLKGVDSTLKIQPAKLEDSAVYLCASSLDRYEQYFGPGTRLTVT.

The chain recombines TRBV6-5 with TRBJ1-4, with D uncertain. V gave up 6 bases and J gave up 0 bases, with 8 bases separating them. Germline CDR1 reads MNHEY; CDR2 reads SVGAGI. The length of the CDR3 is 14 residues. Here the CDR3 reads CASRLMATNEKLFF. In DNA form, the CDR3 reads TGTGCCAGCAGACTGATGGCAACTAATGAAAAACTGTTTTTT.

The table lists this clone with a few counts. The chain recombines TRBV5-1 with TRBJ2-3, with D uncertain. CDR3 length equals 13 residues. CDR1 is SGHRS and CDR2 is YFSETQ in the germline V gene. With 3 bases removed from V and 3 bases from J, the gap between germline ends came to 8 bases. In DNA, the CDR3 is TGCGCCAGCAGCTCTATAGCTACAGATACGCAGTATTTT. As protein: CASSSIATDTQYF.

This clone was detected a few times. The V and J genes are TRBV13 and TRBJ2-3; 9 positions agree with TRBD1. The CDR3 has 14 residues. With V trimmed by 4 bases and J by 5 bases, 4 bases remained unmatched. CDR1 and CDR2 from the germline V gene are PRHDT and FYEKMQ (reference sequence). The CDR3 is CASSSGQGRDTQYF. CDR3 DNA sequence: TGTGCCAGCAGCTCCGGACAGGGGAGAGATACGCAGTATTTT.

This clone was seen a few times. The V and J genes are TRBV28 and TRBJ1-1; tentatively, D is TRBD1 (5 bases). Trimming left V 7 bases short and J 1 base short, with 13 bases between. Germline CDR1 MDHEN, CDR2 SYDVKM. This CDR3 has 14 amino acids. The CDR3 protein is CASIQRGPNTEAFF. In DNA, the CDR3 is TGTGCCAGCATCCAAAGGGGCCCGAACACTGAAGCTTTCTTT.

This clone was observed a handful of times. The chain combines TRBV11-2 with TRBJ1-2; maybe TRBD1 (5 bases). Germline CDR1 SGHAT, CDR2 FQNNGV. There are 14 residues in the CDR3. V was clipped by 5 bases and J by 8 bases, with 18 bases between them. CDR3 bases: TGTGCCAGCAGCCCTGAGGGCAGGGCCTTCGGCTACACCTTC. Translated: CASSPEGRAFGYTF.